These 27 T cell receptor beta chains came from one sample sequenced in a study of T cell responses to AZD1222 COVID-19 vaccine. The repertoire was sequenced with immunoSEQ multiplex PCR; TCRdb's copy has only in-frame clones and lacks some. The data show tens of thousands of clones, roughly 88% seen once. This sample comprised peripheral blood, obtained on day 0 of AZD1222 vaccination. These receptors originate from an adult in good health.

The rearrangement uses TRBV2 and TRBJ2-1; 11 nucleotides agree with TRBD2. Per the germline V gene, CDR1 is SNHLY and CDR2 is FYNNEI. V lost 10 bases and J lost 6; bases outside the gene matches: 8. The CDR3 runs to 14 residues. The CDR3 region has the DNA TGTGCCACCTCCCTAGCGGGAGGAATCAATGAGCAGTTCTTC. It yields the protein CATSLAGGINEQFF.

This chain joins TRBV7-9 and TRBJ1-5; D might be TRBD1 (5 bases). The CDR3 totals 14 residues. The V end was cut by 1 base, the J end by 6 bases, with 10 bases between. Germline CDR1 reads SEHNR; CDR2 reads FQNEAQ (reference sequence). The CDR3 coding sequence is TGTGCCAGCAGCTTAGAGGGGAATCGTCAGCCCCAGCATTTT. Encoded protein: CASSLEGNRQPQHF.

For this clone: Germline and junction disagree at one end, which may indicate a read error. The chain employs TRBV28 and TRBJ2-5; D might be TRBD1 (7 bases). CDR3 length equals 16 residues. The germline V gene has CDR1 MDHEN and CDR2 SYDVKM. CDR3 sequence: CASRGGTASGQGTQYF. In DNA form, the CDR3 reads TGTGCCAGCAGAGGAGGGACAGCCAGCGGCCAAGGGACCCAGTACTTC.

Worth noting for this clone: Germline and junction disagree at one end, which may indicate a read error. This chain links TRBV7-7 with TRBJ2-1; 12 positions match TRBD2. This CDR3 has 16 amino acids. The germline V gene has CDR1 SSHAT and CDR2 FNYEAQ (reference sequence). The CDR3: CASSLGTSGRRAEQFF. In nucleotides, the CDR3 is TGTGCTAGCAGCTTAGGCACTAGCGGGAGGCGGGCTGAGCAGTTCTTC. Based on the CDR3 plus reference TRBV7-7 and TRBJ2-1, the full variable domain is GAGVSQSPRYKVTKRGQDVTLRCDPISSHATLYWYQQALGQGPEFLTYFNYEAQPDKSGLPSDRFSAERPEGSISTLTIQRTEQRDSAMYRCASSLGTSGRRAEQFFGPGTRLTVL.

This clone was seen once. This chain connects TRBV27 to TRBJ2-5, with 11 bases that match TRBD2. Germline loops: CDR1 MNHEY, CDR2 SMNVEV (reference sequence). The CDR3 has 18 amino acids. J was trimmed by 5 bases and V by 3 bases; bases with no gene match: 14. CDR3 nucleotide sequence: TGTGCCAGCAGTTTCTCCCCGAATAGCGGGAGGGCCGGGGAGACCCAGTACTTC. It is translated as CASSFSPNSGRAGETQYF.

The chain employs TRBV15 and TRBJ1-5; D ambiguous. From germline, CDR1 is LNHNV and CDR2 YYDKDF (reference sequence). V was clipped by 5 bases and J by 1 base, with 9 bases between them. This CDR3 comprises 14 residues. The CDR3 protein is CATSGGGSNQPQHF. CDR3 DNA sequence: TGTGCCACCAGCGGAGGCGGAAGCAATCAGCCCCAGCATTTT.

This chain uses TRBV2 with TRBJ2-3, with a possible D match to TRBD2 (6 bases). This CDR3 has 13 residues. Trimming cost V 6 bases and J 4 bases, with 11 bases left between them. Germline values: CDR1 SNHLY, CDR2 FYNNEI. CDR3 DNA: TGTGCCAGCAGGACGGGACTCTCAGATACGCAGTATTTT. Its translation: CASRTGLSDTQYF. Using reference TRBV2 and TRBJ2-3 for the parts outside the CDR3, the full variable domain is EPEVTQTPSHQVTQMGQEVILRCVPISNHLYFYWYRQILGQKVEFLVSFYNNEISEKSEIFDDQFSVERPDGSNFTLKIRSTKLEDSAMYFCASRTGLSDTQYFGPGTRLTVL.

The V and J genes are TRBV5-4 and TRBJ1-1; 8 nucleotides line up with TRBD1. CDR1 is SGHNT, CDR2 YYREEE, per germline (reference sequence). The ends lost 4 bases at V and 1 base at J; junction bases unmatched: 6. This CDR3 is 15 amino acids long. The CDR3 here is CASSRGQGGNTEAFF. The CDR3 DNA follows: TGTGCCAGCAGCAGAGGACAGGGAGGGAACACTGAAGCTTTCTTT. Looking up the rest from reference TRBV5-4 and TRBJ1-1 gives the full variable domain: ETGVTQSPTHLIKTRGQQVTLRCSSQSGHNTVSWYQQALGQGPQFIFQYYREEENGRGNFPPRFSGLQFPNYSSELNVNALELDDSALYLCASSRGQGGNTEAFFGQGTRLTVV.

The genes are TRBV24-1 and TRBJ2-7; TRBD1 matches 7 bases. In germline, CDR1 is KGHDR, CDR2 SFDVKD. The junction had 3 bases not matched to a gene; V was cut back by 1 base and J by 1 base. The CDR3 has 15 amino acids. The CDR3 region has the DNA TGTGCCACCAGTGATTTCCGACAGGGTTCCTACGAGCAGTACTTC. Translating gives CATSDFRQGSYEQYF.

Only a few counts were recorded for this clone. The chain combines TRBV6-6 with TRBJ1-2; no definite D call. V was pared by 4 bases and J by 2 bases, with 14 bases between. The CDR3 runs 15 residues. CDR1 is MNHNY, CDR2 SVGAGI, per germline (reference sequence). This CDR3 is CASSSVEGTNYGYTF. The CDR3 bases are TGTGCCAGCAGTTCTGTTGAGGGTACGAACTATGGCTACACCTTC.

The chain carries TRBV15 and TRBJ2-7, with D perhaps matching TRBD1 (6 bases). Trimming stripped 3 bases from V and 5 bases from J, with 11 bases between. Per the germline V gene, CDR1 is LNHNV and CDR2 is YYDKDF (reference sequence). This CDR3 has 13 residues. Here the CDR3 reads CATSSSNRDEQYF. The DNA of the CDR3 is TGTGCCACCAGCAGTTCAAACAGGGACGAGCAGTACTTC. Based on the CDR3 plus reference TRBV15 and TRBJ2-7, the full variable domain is DAMVIQNPRYQVTQFGKPVTLSCSQTLNHNVMYWYQQKSSQAPKLLFHYYDKDFNNEADTPDNFQSRRPNTSFCFLDIRSPGLGDTAMYLCATSSSNRDEQYFGPGTRLTVT.

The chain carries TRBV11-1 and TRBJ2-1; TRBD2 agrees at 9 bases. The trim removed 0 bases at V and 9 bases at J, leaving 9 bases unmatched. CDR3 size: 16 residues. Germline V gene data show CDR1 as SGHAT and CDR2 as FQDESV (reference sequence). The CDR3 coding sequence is TGTGCCAGCAGCTTAGCAGTAAGAGCGGGAGGTGGTGAGCAGTTCTTC. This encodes CASSLAVRAGGGEQFF.

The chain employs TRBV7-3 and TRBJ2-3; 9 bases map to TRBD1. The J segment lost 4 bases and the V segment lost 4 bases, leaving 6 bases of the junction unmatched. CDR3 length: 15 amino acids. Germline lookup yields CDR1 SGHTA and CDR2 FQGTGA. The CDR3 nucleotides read TGTGCCAGCAGCTACCGGACAGGGGAGGCAGATACGCAGTATTTT. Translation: CASSYRTGEADTQYF.

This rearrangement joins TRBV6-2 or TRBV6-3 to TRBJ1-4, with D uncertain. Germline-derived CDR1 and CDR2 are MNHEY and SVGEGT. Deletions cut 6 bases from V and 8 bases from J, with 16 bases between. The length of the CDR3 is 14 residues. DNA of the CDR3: TGTGCCAGCAGCCCTATGGAGGGCCTCGAAAAACTGTTTTTT. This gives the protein CASSPMEGLEKLFF.

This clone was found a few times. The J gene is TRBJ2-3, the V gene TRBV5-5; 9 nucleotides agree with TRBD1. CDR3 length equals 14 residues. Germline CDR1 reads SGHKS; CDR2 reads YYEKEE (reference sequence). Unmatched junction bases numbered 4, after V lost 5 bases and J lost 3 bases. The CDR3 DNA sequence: TGTGCCAGCAGAAGGACAGGGGCGACAGATACGCAGTATTTT. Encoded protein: CASRRTGATDTQYF.

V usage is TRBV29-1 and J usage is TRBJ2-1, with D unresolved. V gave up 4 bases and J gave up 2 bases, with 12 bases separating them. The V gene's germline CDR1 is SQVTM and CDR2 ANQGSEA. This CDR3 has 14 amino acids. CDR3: CSVVGRSTYNEQFF. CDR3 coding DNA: TGCAGCGTTGTCGGAAGGAGCACCTACAATGAGCAGTTCTTC.

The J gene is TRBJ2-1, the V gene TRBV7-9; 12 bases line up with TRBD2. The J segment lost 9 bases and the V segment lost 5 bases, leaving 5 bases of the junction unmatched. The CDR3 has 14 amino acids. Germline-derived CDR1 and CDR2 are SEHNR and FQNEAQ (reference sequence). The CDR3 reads CASSRLAGAGEQFF. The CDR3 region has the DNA TGTGCCAGCAGCAGACTAGCGGGAGCGGGTGAGCAGTTCTTC.

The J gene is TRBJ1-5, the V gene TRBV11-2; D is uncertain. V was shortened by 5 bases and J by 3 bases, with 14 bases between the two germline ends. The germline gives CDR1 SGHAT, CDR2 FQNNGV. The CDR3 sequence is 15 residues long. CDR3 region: CASSEELTTNQPQHF. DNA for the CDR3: TGTGCCAGCAGCGAGGAACTTACGACCAATCAGCCCCAGCATTTT. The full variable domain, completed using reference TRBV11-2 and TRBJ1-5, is EAGVAQSPRYKIIEKRQSVAFWCNPISGHATLYWYQQILGQGPKLLIQFQNNGVVDDSQLPKDRFSAERLKGVDSTLKIQPAKLEDSAVYLCASSEELTTNQPQHFGDGTRLSIL.

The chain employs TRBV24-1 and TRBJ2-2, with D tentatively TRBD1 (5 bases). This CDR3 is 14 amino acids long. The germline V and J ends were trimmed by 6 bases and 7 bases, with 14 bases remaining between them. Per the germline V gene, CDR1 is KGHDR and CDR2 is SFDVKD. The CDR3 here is CATSRPGLGGELFF. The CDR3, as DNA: TGTGCCACCAGTCGGCCAGGGCTCGGCGGGGAGCTGTTTTTT.

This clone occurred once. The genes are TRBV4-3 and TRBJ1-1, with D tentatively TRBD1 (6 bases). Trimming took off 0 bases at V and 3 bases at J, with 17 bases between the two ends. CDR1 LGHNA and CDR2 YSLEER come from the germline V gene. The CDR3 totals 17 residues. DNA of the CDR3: TGCGCCAGCAGCCAAGATGTGGGGGCTGGTATGGACACTGAAGCTTTCTTT. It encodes CASSQDVGAGMDTEAFF.

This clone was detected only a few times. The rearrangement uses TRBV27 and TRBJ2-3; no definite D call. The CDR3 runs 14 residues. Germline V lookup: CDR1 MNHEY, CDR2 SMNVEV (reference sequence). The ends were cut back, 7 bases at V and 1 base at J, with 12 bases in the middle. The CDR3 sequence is CASTWNYGTDTQYF. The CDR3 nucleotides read TGTGCCAGCACGTGGAACTATGGCACAGATACGCAGTATTTT.

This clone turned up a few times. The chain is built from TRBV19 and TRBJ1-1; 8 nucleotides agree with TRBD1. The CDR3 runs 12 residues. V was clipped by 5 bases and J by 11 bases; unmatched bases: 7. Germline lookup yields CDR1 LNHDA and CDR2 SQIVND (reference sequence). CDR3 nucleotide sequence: TGTGCCAGTAGTGCCGACAGGGGTAAGGCTTTCTTT. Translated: CASSADRGKAFF.

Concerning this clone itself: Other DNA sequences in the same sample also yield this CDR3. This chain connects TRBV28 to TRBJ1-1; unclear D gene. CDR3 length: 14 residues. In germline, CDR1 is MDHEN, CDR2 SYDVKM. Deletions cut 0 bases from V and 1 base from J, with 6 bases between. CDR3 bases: TGTGCCAGCAGTTTATGGGGCGGGAACACTGAAGCTTTCTTT. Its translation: CASSLWGGNTEAFF. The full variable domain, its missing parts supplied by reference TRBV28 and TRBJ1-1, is DVKVTQSSRYLVKRTGEKVFLECVQDMDHENMFWYRQDPGLGLRLIYFSYDVKMKEKGDIPEGYSVSREKKERFSLILESASTNQTSMYLCASSLWGGNTEAFFGQGTRLTVV.

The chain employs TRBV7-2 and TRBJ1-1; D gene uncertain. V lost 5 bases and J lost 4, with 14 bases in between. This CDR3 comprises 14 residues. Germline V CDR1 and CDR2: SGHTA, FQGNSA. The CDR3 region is CASSLQQGGTEAFF. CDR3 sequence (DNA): TGTGCCAGCAGCCTACAGCAAGGAGGCACTGAAGCTTTCTTT.

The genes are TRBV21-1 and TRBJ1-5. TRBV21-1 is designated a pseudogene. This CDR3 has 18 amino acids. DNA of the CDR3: TGTGCCAGCAGCAAAAATGGAGAGGAGAGGAGGGTGCGACAGCCCCAGCATTTT. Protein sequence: CASSKNGEERRVRQPQHF.

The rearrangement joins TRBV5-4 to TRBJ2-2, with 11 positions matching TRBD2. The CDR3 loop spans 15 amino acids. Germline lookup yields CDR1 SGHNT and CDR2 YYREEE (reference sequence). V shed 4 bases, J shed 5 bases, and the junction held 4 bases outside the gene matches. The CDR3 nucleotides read TGTGCCAGCAGCCTTAGCGGGAGGGTTACCGGGGAGCTGTTTTTT. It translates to CASSLSGRVTGELFF.

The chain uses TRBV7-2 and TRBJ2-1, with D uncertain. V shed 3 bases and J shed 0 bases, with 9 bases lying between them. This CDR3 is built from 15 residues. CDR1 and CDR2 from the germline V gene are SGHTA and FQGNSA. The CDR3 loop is CASSFDGFSYNEQFF. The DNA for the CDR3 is TGTGCCAGCAGCTTCGACGGTTTCTCCTACAATGAGCAGTTCTTC.